Sequencing of this TCR beta chain was carried out in a study of T cell repertoires in cytomegalovirus infection. Study results and limitations: Across the ex vivo response, the dominant clonotypes were HLA-C-restricted CMV-specific TCR beta clonotypes.

The CDR3 totals 16 residues. The ends were cut back, 0 bases at V and 7 bases at J, with 16 bases in the middle. CDR1 LGHNA and CDR2 YNFKEQ come from the germline V gene. Worth noting for this clonotype: No antigen is known for it.

TCRdb recomputed calls from the reads with MiXCR, one row per CDR3 protein. The table records around 770,000 distinct CDR3 sequences, just under 30% of them present only once. Sequenced here: cultured CD8+ T cells from PBMCs, sampled from culture after CMV antigen stimulation. The TCR sequence derives from a human donor in good health (CMV status not recorded). Some clones in this sample may be carry-over from other donors' samples. The chain joins TRBV4-2 to TRBJ2-4, with D possibly being TRBD1 or TRBD2 (5 bases each). Here the CDR3 reads CASSQDWIGGINIQYF. In nucleotides, the CDR3 is TGTGCCAGCAGCCAAGATTGGATTGGGGGTATCAACATTCAGTACTTC.